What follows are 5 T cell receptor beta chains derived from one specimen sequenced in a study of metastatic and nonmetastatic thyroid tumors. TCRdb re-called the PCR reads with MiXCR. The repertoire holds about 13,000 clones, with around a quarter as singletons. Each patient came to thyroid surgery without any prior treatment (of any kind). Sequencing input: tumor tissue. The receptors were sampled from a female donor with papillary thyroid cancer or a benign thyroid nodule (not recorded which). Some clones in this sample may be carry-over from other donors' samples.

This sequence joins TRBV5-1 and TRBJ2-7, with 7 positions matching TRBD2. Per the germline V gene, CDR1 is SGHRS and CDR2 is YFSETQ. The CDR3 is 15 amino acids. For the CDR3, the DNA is TGCTCCATCAGGACCTTAGTGGGAGGGCCAGGAGAGCAGTACTTC. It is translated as CSIRTLVGGPGEQYF.

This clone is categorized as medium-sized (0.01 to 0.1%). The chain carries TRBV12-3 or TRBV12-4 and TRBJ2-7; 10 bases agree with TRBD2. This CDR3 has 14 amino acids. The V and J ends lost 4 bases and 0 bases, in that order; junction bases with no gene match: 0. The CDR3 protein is CASSWTSGSYEQYF. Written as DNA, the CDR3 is TGTGCCAGCAGTTGGACTAGCGGCTCCTACGAGCAGTACTTC.

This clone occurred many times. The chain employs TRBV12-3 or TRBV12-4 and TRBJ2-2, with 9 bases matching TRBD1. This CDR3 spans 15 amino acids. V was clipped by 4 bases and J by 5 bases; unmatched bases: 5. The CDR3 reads CASSSRTGATGELFF. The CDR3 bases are TGTGCCAGCAGTTCGAGGACAGGGGCGACCGGGGAGCTGTTTTTT.

CDR3 DNA sequence: TGCGCCAGCAGCGGCGGGACTAGTGGCGAGACCCAGTACTTC. Its translation is CASSGGTSGETQYF. The chain joins TRBV5-1 to TRBJ2-5; 8 bases map to TRBD2. The CDR3 totals 14 residues. V gave up 4 bases and J gave up 5 bases; unmatched junction bases: 7. Germline CDR1 SGHRS, CDR2 YFSETQ.

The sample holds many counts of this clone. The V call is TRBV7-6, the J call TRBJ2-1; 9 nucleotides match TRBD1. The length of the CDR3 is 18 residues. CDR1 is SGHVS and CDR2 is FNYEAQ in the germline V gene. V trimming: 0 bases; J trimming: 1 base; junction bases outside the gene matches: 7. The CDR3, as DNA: TGTGCCAGCAGCTTAGCGGCTTTGGGACAGGGTTCCTACAATGAGCAGTTCTTC. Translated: CASSLAALGQGSYNEQFF.